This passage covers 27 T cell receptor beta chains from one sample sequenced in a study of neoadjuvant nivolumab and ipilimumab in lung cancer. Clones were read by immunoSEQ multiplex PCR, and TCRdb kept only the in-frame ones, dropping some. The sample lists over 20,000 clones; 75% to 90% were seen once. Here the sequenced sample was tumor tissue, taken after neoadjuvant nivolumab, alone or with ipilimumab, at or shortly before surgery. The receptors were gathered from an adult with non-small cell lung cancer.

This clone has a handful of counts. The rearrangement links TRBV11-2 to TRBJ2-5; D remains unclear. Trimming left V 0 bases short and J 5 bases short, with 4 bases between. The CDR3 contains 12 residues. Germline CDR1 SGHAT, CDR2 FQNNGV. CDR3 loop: CASSLDRETQYF. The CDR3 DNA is TGTGCCAGCAGCTTAGACCGGGAGACCCAGTACTTC. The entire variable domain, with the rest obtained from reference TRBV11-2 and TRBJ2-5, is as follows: EAGVAQSPRYKIIEKRQSVAFWCNPISGHATLYWYQQILGQGPKLLIQFQNNGVVDDSQLPKDRFSAERLKGVDSTLKIQPAKLEDSAVYLCASSLDRETQYFGPGTRLLVL.

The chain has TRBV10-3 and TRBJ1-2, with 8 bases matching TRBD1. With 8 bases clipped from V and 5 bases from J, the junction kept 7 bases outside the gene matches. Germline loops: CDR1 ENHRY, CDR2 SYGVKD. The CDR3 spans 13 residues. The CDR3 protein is CAIPGTGIYGYTF. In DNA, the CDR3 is TGTGCCATCCCCGGGACAGGAATATATGGCTACACCTTC.

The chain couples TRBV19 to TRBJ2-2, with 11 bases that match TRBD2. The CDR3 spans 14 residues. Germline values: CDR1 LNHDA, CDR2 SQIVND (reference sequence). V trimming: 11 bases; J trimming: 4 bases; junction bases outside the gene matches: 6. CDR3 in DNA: TGTGCCGGACAGCTAGCGGGAGGCACCGGGGAGCTGTTTTTT. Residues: CAGQLAGGTGELFF. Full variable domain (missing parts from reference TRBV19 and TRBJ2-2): DGGITQSPKYLFRKEGQNVTLSCEQNLNHDAMYWYRQDPGQGLRLIYYSQIVNDFQKGDIAEGYSVSREKKESFPLTVTSAQKNPTAFYLCAGQLAGGTGELFFGEGSRLTVL.

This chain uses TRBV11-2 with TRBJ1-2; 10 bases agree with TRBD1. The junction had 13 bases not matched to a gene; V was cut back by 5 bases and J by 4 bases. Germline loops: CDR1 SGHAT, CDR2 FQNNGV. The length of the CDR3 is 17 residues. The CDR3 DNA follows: TGTGCCAGCAGCCAGATCGCTGGGACAGGGGTTGTCTATGGCTACACCTTC. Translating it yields CASSQIAGTGVVYGYTF.

DNA for the CDR3: TGTGCCAGCAGCGCTAGCGGGAGCAACTCCTACAATGAGCAGTTCTTC. Amino acids: CASSASGSNSYNEQFF. The chain joins TRBV9 to TRBJ2-1, with 10 bases fitting TRBD2. This CDR3 is built from 16 residues. Germline loops: CDR1 SGDLS, CDR2 YYNGEE. V dropped 3 bases and J dropped 0; count of bases not matched to a gene: 3.

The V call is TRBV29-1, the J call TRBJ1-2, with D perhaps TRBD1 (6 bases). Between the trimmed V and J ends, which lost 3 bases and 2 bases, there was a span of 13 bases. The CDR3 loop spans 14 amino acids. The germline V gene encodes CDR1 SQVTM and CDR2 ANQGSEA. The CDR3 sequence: CSVDSQGSNYGYTF. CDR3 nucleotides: TGCAGCGTTGACTCACAGGGTTCCAACTATGGCTACACCTTC.

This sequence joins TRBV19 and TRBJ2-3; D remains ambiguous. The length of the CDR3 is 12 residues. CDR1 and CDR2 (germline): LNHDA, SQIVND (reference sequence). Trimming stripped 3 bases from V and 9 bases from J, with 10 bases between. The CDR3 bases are TGTGCCAGTAGTATGTTTCCTCGGACGCAGTATTTT. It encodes CASSMFPRTQYF.

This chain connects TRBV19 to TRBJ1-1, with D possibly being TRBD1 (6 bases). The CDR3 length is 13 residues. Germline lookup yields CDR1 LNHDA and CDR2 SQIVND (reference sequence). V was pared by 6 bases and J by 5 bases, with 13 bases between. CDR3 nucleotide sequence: TGTGCCAGTAGCACAGGGTGGCAAACTGAAGCTTTCTTT. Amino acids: CASSTGWQTEAFF.

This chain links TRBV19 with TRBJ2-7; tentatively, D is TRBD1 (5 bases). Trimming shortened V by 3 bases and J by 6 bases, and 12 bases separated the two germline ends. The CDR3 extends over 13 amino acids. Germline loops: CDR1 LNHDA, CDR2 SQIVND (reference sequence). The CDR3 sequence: CASSIGSGSEQYF. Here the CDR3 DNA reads TGTGCCAGTAGTATCGGATCAGGGTCCGAGCAGTACTTC.

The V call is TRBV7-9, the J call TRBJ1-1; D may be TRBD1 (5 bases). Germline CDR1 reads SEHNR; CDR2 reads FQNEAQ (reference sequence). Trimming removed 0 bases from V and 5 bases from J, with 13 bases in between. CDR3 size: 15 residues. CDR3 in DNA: TGTGCCAGCAGCTTAGCCCAAGGGGTGAGAACTGAAGCTTTCTTT. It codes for CASSLAQGVRTEAFF.

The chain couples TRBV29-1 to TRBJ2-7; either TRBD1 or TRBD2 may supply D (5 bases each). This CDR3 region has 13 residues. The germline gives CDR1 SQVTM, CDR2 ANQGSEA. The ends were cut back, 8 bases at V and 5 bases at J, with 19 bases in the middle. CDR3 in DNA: TGCAGCATTCGAGGGGACGCCTTCAACGAGCAGTACTTC. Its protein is CSIRGDAFNEQYF.

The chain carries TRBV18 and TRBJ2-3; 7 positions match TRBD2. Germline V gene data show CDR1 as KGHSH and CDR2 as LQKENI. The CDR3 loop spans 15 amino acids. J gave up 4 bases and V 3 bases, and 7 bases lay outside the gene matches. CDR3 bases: TGTGCCAGCTCACCCCGACTAGCTGGGGCAGATACGCAGTATTTT. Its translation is CASSPRLAGADTQYF.

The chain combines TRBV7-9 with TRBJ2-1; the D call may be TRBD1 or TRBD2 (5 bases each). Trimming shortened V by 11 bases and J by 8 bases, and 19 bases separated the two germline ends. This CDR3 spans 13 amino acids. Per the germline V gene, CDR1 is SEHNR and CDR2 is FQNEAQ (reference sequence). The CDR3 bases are TGTGCCGGGGACGGGGCGACCGGGGATGAGCAGTTCTTC. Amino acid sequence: CAGDGATGDEQFF.

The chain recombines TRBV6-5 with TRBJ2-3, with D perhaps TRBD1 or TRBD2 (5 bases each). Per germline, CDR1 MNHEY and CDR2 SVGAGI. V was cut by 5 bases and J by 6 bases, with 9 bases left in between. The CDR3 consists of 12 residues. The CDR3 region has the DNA TGTGCCAGCAGTGAATGGGGGGATACGCAGTATTTT. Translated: CASSEWGDTQYF.

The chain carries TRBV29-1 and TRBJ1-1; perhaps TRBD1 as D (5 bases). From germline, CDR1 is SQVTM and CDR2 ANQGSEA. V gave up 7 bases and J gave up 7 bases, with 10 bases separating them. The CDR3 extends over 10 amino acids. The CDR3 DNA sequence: TGCAGCGCCATGACAGTTGAAGCTTTCTTT. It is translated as CSAMTVEAFF.

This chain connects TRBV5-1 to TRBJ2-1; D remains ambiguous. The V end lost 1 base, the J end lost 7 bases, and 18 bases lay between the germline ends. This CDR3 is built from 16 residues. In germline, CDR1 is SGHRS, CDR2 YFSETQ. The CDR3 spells CASSLSLLSGSNEQFF. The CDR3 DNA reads TGCGCCAGCAGCTTGTCGTTGTTGTCAGGTAGTAATGAGCAGTTCTTC. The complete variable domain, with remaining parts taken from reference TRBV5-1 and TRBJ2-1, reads KAGVTQTPRYLIKTRGQQVTLSCSPISGHRSVSWYQQTPGQGLQFLFEYFSETQRNKGNFPGRFSGRQFSNSRSEMNVSTLELGDSALYLCASSLSLLSGSNEQFFGPGTRLTVL.

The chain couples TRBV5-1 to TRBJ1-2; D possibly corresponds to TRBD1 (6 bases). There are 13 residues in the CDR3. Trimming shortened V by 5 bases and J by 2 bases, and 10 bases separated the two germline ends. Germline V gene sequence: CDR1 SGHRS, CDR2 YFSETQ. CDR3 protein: CASSGQLNYGYTF. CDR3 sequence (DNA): TGCGCCAGCAGTGGACAGTTAAACTATGGCTACACCTTC.

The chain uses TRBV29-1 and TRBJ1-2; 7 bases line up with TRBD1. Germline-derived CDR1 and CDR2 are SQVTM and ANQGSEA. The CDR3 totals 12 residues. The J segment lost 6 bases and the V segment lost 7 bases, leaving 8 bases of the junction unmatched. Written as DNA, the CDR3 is TGCAGCGGAACCAGGGGGGGGGATGGCTACACCTTC. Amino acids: CSGTRGGDGYTF.

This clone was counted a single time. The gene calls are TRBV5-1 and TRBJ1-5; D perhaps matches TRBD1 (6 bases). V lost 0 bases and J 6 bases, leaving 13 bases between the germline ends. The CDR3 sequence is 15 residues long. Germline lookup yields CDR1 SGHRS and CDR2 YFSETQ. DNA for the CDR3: TGCGCCAGCAGCTTGGTGGCAGGGGCGGGTCAGCCCCAGCATTTT. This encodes CASSLVAGAGQPQHF.

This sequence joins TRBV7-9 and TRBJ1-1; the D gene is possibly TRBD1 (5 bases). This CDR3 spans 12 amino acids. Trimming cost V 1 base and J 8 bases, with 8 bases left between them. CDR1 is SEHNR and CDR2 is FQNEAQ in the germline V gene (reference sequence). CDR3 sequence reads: CASSLGTNEAFF. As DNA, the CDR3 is TGTGCCAGCAGCTTAGGGACAAACGAAGCTTTCTTT. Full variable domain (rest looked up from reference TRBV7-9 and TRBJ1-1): DTGVSQNPRHKITKRGQNVTFRCDPISEHNRLYWYRQTLGQGPEFLTYFQNEAQLEKSRLLSDRFSAERPKGSFSTLEIQRTEQGDSAMYLCASSLGTNEAFFGQGTRLTVV.

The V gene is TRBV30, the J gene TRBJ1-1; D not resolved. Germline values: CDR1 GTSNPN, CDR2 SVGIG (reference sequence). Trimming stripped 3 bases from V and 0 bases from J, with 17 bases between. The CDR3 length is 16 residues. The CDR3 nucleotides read TGTGCCTGGAGCGTATCCAGGCTTTTCATGAACACTGAAGCTTTCTTT. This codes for CAWSVSRLFMNTEAFF.

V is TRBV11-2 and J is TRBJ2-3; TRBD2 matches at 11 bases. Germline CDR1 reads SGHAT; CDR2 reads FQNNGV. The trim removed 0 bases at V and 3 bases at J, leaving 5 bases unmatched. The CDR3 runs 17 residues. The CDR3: CASSLEGLAAKTDTQYF. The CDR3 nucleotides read TGTGCCAGCAGCTTAGAGGGACTAGCGGCCAAGACAGATACGCAGTATTTT.

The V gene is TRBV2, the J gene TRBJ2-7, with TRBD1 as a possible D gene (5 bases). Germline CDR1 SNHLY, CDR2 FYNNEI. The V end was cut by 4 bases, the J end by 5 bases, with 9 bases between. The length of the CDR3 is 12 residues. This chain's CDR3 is CASSGDSHEQYF. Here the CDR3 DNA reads TGTGCCAGCAGTGGCGACAGCCACGAGCAGTACTTC.

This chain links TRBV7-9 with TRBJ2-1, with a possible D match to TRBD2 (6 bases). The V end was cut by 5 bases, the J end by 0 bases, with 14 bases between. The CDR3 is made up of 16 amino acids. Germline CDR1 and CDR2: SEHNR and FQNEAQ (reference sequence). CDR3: CASSGPDGSSYNEQFF. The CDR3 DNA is TGTGCCAGCAGCGGACCGGACGGGAGCTCCTACAATGAGCAGTTCTTC.

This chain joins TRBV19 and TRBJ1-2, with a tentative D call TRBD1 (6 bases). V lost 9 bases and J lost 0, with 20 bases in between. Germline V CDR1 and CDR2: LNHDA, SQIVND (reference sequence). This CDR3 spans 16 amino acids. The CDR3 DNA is TGTGCCAGCCGAGGCCCACAGGGCTCCGCTAACTATGGCTACACCTTC. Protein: CASRGPQGSANYGYTF.

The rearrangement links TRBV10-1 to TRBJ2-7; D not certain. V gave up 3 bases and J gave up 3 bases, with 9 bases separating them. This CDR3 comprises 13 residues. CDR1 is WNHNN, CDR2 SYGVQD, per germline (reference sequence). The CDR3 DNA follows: TGCGCCAGCAGTGAAGATCTTCGCTACGAGCAGTACTTC. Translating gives CASSEDLRYEQYF.

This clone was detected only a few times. The CDR3 reads CAWRPITDTQYF. The CDR3 coding sequence is TGTGCCTGGAGGCCGATCACAGATACGCAGTATTTT. The rearrangement links TRBV30 to TRBJ2-3; D is undetermined. Germline-derived CDR1 and CDR2 are GTSNPN and SVGIG (reference sequence). Between the trimmed V and J ends, which lost 3 bases and 2 bases, there was a span of 6 bases. The CDR3 totals 12 residues.